Sequencing of this T cell receptor beta chain was carried out in a study of blood T cell repertoires in COVID-19. Study details: PBMCs, B-cell-depleted T cells, or T cells were the source of the cDNA or gDNA that made up the material.

In the original workflow: Researchers report that nucleated cell counts were estimated from reference gene primer amplification. The method was immunoSEQ multiplex PCR; TCRdb's version includes in-frame clones alone and lacks a portion of them. V and J calls and clone size are copied from that table; D and trimming were computed from the DNA. Counted here are 98,000 or so clones, about 91% occurring once; the ten biggest clones make up 6%. This clone was observed once. Trimming took 1 base from V and 4 from J, leaving 4 bases between them. The CDR3 runs 13 residues. CDR1 and CDR2 (germline): SGHVS, FQNEAQ.

The TCR comes from a human donor in a cohort sampled during active COVID-19. Source material: peripheral blood. The chain couples TRBV7-8 to TRBJ2-2; D unresolved. This chain's CDR3 is CASSLDFTGELFF. DNA of the CDR3: TGTGCCAGCAGCTTAGACTTCACCGGGGAGCTGTTTTTT.